This T cell receptor beta chain was identified during a study of OX40 agonist ivuxolimab in advanced cancers. Study as a whole: Patients were treated with ivuxolimab, an agonistic anti-OX40 (CD134) antibody. Dose-escalation patients had hepatocellular carcinoma, melanoma, renal cell or head and neck cancer.

V lost 6 bases, J lost 6 bases, and 5 bases stayed unmatched. The CDR3 has 14 residues. From germline, CDR1 is MNHEY and CDR2 SMNVEV (reference sequence). Some clones are missing from TCRdb's copy, which holds only in-frame ones; the method was immunoSEQ multiplex PCR. The sample holds more than 50,000 clones; 60% to 80% are singletons and the top ten take less than 2.5%. This chain joins TRBV27 and TRBJ1-6; 7 bases are shared with TRBD1. Sequencing used CD4+ or CD8+ T cells sorted from blood, obtained in a trial of the OX40 agonist ivuxolimab. The receptor was isolated from an adult with an advanced solid tumor such as melanoma, head and neck, liver or kidney cancer. CDR3 in DNA: TGTGCCAGCAGGAGTCAGGGGGGTAATTCACCCCTCCACTTT. Its protein is CASRSQGGNSPLHF.